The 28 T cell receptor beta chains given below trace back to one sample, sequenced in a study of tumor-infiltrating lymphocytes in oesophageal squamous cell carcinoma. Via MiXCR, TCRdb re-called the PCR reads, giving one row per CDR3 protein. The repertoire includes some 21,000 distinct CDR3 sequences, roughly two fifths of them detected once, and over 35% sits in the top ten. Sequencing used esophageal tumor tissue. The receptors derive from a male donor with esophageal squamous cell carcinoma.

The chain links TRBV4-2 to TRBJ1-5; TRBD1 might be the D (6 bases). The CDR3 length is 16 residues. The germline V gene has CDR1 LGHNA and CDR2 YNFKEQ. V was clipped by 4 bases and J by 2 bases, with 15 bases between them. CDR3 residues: CASSPDGGQRNQPQHF. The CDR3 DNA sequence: TGTGCCAGCAGCCCGGACGGGGGGCAGCGCAATCAGCCCCAGCATTTT.

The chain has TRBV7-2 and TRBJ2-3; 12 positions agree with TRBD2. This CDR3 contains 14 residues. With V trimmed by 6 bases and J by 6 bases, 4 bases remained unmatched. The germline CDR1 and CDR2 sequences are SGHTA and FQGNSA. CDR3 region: CASRGLAGGDTQYF. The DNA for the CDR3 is TGTGCCAGCAGGGGACTAGCGGGTGGGGATACGCAGTATTTT. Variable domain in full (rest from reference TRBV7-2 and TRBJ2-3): GAGVSQSPSNKVTEKGKDVELRCDPISGHTALYWYRQSLGQGLEFLIYFQGNSAPDKSGLPSDRFSAERTGGSVSTLTIQRTQQEDSAVYLCASRGLAGGDTQYFGPGTRLTVL.

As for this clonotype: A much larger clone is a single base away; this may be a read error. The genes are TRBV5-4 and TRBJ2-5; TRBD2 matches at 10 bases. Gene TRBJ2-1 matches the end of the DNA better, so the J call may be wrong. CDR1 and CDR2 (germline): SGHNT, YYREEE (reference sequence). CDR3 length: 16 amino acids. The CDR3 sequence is CASSWDLAGGQETQFF. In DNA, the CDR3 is TGTGCCAGCAGCTGGGACTTAGCGGGGGGTCAAGAGACCCAGTTCTTC.

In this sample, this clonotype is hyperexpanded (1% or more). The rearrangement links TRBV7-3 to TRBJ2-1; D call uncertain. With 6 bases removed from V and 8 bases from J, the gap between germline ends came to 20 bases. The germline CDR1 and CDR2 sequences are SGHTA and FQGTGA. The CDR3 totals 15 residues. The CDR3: CASSPREAEGDEQFF. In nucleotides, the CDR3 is TGTGCCAGCAGTCCTCGCGAGGCGGAAGGCGATGAGCAGTTCTTC.

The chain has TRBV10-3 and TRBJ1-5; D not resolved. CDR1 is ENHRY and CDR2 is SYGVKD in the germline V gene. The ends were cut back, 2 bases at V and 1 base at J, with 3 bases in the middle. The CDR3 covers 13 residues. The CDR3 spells CAISEASNQPQHF. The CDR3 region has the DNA TGTGCCATCAGTGAGGCCAGCAATCAGCCCCAGCATTTT.

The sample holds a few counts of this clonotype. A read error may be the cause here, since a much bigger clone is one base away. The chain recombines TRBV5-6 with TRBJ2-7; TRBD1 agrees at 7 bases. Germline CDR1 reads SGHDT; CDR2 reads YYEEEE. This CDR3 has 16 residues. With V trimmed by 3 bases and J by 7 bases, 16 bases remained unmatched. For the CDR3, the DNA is TGTGCCAGCAGCTCACCGGGACAGAGCTCCTACAATGAGCAGTACTTC. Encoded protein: CASSSPGQSSYNEQYF.

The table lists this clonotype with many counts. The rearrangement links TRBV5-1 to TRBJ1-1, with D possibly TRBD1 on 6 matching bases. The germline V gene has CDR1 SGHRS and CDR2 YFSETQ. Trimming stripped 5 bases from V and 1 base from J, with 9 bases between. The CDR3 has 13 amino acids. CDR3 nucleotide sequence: TGCGCCAGCAGTTCGACAGGGAACACTGAAGCTTTCTTT. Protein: CASSSTGNTEAFF.

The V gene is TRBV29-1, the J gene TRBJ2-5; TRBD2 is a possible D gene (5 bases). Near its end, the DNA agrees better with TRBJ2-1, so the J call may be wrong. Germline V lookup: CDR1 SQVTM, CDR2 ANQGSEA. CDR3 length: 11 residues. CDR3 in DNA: TGCAGCGTTGGAGAGGGCCCCCGACAGTTCTTC. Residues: CSVGEGPRQFF.

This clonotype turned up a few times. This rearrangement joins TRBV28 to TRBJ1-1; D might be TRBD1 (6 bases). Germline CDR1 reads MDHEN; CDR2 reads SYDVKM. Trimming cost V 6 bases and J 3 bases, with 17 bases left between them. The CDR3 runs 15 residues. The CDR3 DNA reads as TGTGCCAGCAGACTCAGTCAGGGGTTTGACACTGAAGCTTTCTTT. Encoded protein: CASRLSQGFDTEAFF.

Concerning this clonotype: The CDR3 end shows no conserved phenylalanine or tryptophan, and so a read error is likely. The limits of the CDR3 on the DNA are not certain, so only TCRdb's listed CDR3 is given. The CDR3 protein is CASSLKEQIRSILAQ. V usage is TRBV7-7 and J usage is TRBJ1-1. Both ends counted, the CDR3 spans 15 residues. CDR1 and CDR2 (germline): SSHAT, FNYEAQ (reference sequence).

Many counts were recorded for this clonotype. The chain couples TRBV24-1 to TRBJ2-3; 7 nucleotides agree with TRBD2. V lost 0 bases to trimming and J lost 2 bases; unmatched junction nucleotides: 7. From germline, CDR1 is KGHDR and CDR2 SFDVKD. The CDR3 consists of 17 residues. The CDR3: CATSDLAGEGHTDTQYF. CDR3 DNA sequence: TGTGCCACCAGTGATTTGGCGGGGGAGGGGCACACAGATACGCAGTATTTT.

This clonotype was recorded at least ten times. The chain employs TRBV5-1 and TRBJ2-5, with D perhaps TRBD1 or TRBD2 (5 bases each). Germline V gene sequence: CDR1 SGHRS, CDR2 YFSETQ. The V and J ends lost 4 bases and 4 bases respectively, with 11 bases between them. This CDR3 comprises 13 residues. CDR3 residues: CASSPEGPETQYF. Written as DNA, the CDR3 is TGCGCCAGCAGCCCCGAGGGGCCAGAGACCCAGTACTTC. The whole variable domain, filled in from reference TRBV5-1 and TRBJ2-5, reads KAGVTQTPRYLIKTRGQQVTLSCSPISGHRSVSWYQQTPGQGLQFLFEYFSETQRNKGNFPGRFSGRQFSNSRSEMNVSTLELGDSALYLCASSPEGPETQYFGPGTRLLVL.

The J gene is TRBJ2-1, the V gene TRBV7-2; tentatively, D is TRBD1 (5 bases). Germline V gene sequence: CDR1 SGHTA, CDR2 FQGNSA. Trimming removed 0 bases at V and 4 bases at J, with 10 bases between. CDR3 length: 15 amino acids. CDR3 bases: TGTGCCAGCAGCTTAGCTCAGGGTTGGTACAATGAGCAGTTCTTC. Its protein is CASSLAQGWYNEQFF.

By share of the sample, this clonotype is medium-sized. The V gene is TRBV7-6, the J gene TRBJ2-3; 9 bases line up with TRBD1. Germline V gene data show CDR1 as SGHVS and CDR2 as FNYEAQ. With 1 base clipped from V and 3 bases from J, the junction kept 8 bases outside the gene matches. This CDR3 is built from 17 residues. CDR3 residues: CASSLEAGQGATDTQYF. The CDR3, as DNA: TGTGCCAGCAGCTTAGAGGCGGGACAGGGAGCGACAGATACGCAGTATTTT.

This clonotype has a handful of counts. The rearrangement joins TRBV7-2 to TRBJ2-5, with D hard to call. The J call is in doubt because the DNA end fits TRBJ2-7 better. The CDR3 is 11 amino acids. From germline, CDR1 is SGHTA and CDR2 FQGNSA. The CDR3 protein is CASSPGNEQYF. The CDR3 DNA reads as TGTGCCAGCAGCCCCGGCAACGAGCAGTACTTC.

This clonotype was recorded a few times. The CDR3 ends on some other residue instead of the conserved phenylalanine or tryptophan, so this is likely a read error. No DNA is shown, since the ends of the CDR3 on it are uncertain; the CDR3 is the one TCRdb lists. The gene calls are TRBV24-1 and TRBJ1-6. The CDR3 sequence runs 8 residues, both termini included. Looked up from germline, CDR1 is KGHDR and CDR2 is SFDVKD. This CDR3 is CATSDPAA.

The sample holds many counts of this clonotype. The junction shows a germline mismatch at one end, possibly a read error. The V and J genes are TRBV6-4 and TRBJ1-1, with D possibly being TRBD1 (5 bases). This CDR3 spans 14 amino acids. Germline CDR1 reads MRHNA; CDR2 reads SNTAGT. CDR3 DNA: TGTGCCAGCAGTGACGGGGACCCGAACTCTGAAGCTTTCTTT. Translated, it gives CASSDGDPNSEAFF.

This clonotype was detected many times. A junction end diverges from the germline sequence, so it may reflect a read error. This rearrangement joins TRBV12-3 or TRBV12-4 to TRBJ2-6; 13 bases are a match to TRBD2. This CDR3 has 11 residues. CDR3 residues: CASRPLTSGGF. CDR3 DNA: TGTGCCAGCAGGCCTTTGACTAGCGGGGGGTTC.

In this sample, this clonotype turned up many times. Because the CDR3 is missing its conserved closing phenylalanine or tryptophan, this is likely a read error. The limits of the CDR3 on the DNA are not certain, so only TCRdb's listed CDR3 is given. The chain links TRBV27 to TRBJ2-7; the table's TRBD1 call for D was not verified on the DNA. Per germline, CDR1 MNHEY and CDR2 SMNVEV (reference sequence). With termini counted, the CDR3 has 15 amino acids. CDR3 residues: CASSFGGGYGYTFGS.

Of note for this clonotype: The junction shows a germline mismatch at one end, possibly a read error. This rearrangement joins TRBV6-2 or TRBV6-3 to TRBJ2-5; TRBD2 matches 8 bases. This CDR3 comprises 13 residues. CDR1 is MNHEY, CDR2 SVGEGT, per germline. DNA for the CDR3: TGTGCCAGCTCCCCAGCGGGGGTCCAGACCCAGTTCTTT. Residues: CASSPAGVQTQFF.

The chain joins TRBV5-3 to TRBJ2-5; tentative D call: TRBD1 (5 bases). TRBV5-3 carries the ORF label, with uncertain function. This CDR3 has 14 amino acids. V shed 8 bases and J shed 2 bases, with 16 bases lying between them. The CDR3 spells CASSPGHKQETQYF. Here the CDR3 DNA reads TGTGCCAGCAGCCCCGGACACAAACAAGAGACCCAGTACTTC.

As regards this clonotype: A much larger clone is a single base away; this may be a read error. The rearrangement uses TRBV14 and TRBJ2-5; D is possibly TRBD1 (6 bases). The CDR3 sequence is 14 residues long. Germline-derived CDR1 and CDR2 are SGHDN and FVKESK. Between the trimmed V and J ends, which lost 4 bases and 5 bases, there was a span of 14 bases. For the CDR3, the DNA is TGTGCCAGCAGCCTCACAGGGAGCGGTGAGACCCAGTACTTC. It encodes CASSLTGSGETQYF.

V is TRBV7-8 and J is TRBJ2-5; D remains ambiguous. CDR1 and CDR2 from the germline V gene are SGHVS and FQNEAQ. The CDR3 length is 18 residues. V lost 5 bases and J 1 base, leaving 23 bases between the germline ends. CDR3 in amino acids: CASSTPPEAKSPQETQYF. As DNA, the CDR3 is TGTGCCAGCAGCACACCCCCCGAAGCGAAAAGTCCCCAAGAGACCCAGTACTTC.

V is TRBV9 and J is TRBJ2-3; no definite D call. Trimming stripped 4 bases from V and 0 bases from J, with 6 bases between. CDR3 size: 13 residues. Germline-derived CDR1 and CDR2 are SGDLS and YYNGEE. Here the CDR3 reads CASSLVSTDTQYF. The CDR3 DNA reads TGTGCCAGCAGCCTTGTAAGCACAGATACGCAGTATTTT.

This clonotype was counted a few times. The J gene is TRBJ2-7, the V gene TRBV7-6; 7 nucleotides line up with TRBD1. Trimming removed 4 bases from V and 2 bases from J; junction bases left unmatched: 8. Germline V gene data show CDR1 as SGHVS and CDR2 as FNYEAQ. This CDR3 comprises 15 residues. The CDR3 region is CASSSRWGTAYEQYF. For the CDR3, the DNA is TGTGCCAGCAGCTCTCGTTGGGGGACAGCCTACGAGCAGTACTTC.

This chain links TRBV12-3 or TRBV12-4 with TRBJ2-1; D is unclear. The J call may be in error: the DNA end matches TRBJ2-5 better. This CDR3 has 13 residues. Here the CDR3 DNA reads TGTGCCAGCAGTTTGTTTTCGGGAGAGACCCAGTACTTC. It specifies CASSLFSGETQYF.

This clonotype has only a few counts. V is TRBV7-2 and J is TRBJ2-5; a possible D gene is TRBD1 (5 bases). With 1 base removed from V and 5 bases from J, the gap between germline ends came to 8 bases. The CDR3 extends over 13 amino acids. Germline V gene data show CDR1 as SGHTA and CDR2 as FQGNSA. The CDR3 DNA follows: TGTGCCAGCAGCTTAGTATCAGGGGAGACCCAGTACTTC. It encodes CASSLVSGETQYF.

The CDR3 coding sequence is TGTGCCAGCAGCAAGACAGAAACTAATAGGAATGAGCAGTTCTTC. Its protein is CASSKTETNRNEQFF. The chain has TRBV7-4 and TRBJ2-5; possibly TRBD1 for D (5 bases). The better agreement between TRBJ2-1 and the DNA end casts doubt on the J call. CDR1 and CDR2 from the germline V gene are SGHVT and SQSDAQ. The CDR3 consists of 15 residues.